The clone carrying this T cell receptor beta chain was counted many times. This record comes from a study of CDR3 diversity in severe acne. TCRdb independently ran MiXCR on the PCR reads; one entry per CDR3 protein. The data hold approximately 80,000 distinct CDR3 sequences, with 50% to 65% observed a single time. Germline CDR1 is SGHAT and CDR2 is FQNNGV. Trimming took 2 bases from V and 2 from J, leaving 10 bases between them. This CDR3 is 14 amino acids long. The chain employs TRBV11-2 and TRBJ2-7, with a weak D call TRBD2 (5 bases). The sequence came from a male donor in good health, without acne. Sequenced: blood. In nucleotides, the CDR3 is TGTGCCAGCAGCTTAAGTGACGGGGCCTACGAGCAGTACTTC. This sequence encodes CASSLSDGAYEQYF. The whole variable domain, filled in from reference TRBV11-2 and TRBJ2-7, reads EAGVAQSPRYKIIEKRQSVAFWCNPISGHATLYWYQQILGQGPKLLIQFQNNGVVDDSQLPKDRFSAERLKGVDSTLKIQPAKLEDSAVYLCASSLSDGAYEQYFGPGTRLTVT.